This T cell receptor (beta chain) was recovered during a study of PD-1 blockade in classical Hodgkin lymphoma. Time point described: cycle 4 day 1 (C4D1), after 5 to 7 weeks of nivolumab. Each patient experienced a relapse that followed autologous stem cell transplantation, and brentuximab vedotin exposure varied. Best overall response was complete response, partial response or progressive disease in these relapsed/refractory classical Hodgkin lymphoma patients. This clone has a handful of counts. Its specificity is not known. Losses at the gene ends were 4 bases for V and 4 bases for J; bases not matched to a gene: 11. There are 16 residues in the CDR3. CDR1 is MNHEY and CDR2 is SVGAGI in the germline V gene. Generated by immunoSEQ multiplex PCR, the TCRdb table keeps only in-frame clones and is missing some. The data show roughly 46,000 clones, with approximately 72% seen just once and less than 15% held by the top ten.

Study-level results: Before treatment, complete responders showed about the same diversity as newly diagnosed patients.

The sequenced sample was peripheral blood mononuclear cells (PBMCs), obtained before the fourth cycle of nivolumab. This TCR was sampled from a human donor with classical Hodgkin lymphoma. V and J are TRBV6-5 and TRBJ2-3; TRBD1 aligns across 7 bases. The CDR3 bases are TGTGCCAGCAGTTTCCGGGCGACAGGGCCCCCAGATACGCAGTATTTT. Amino acid sequence: CASSFRATGPPDTQYF.